Each of the 15 T cell receptor beta chains below was sequenced from the same sample in a study of shared clonotypes between healthy human individuals. Data came from immunoSEQ multiplex PCR; TCRdb stores just in-frame clones and leaves some out. Of roughly 1 million clones in the sample, approximately 76% were seen once. Input material: memory CD4+ T cells sorted from blood. Subset reported: CD45RA-negative fraction. The receptors come from a man in his late teens or twenties in good health.

This clone is a singleton in its sample. It may be a read error: a sequence one base away is much more abundant. The rearrangement joins TRBV7-8 to TRBJ1-1; no reliable D call. This CDR3 region has 13 residues. CDR1 and CDR2 (germline): SGHVS, FQNEAQ. With 3 bases removed from V and 1 base from J, the gap between germline ends came to 6 bases. The CDR3 bases are TGTGCCAGCAGCTTCTCGGGGAACACTGAAGCTTTCTTT. Its protein is CASSFSGNTEAFF.

This clone was counted a single time. V usage is TRBV7-2 and J usage is TRBJ2-2; 9 nucleotides match TRBD2. The junction had 4 bases not matched to a gene; V was cut back by 2 bases and J by 6 bases. This CDR3 has 15 residues. CDR1 SGHTA and CDR2 FQGNSA come from the germline V gene. Written as DNA, the CDR3 is TGTGCCAGCAGCTTAAAAGCGGGAGGACCCGGGGAGCTGTTTTTT. This codes for CASSLKAGGPGELFF.

The rearrangement links TRBV6-1 to TRBJ1-5, with 11 nucleotides matching TRBD1. This CDR3 comprises 14 residues. The trim removed 4 bases at V and 6 bases at J, leaving 2 bases unmatched. Germline loops: CDR1 MNHNS, CDR2 SASEGT. The CDR3 protein is CASSGDRGFQPQHF. Written as DNA, the CDR3 is TGTGCCAGCAGTGGGGACAGGGGGTTTCAGCCCCAGCATTTT.

V and J are TRBV7-3 and TRBJ2-3, with TRBD1 matching 9 bases. V shed 1 base and J 3 bases; nucleotides not matched to a gene: 5. This CDR3 comprises 16 residues. CDR1 and CDR2 (germline): SGHTA, FQGTGA. In DNA, the CDR3 is TGTGCCAGCAGCTTAAAGGGGACAGGGTTAACAGATACGCAGTATTTT. Amino acid sequence: CASSLKGTGLTDTQYF. The variable domain in full, completed from reference TRBV7-3 and TRBJ2-3, reads GAGVSQTPSNKVTEKGKYVELRCDPISGHTALYWYRQSLGQGPEFLIYFQGTGAADDSGLPNDRFFAVRPEGSVSTLKIQRTERGDSAVYLCASSLKGTGLTDTQYFGPGTRLTVL.

This clone came up once. The CDR3 protein is CASSKTVGTGELFF. CDR3 DNA: TGTGCCAGCAGCAAGACAGTGGGGACCGGGGAGCTGTTTTTT. This chain links TRBV5-4 with TRBJ2-2; weak D call: TRBD1 (5 bases). The V and J ends lost 4 bases and 5 bases respectively, with 12 bases between them. The CDR3 extends over 14 amino acids. The V gene's germline CDR1 is SGHNT and CDR2 YYREEE (reference sequence).

This clone was picked up a small number of times. Here the CDR3 DNA reads TGCGCCAGCAGCTCTGACAGGGCTGACGAGCAGTACTTC. Protein: CASSSDRADEQYF. The chain has TRBV5-1 and TRBJ2-7, with 7 positions matching TRBD1. Looked up from germline, CDR1 is SGHRS and CDR2 is YFSETQ. CDR3 size: 13 residues. V dropped 3 bases and J dropped 5; count of bases not matched to a gene: 5.

The rearrangement joins TRBV19 to TRBJ2-6; no reliable D call. Trimming pared 7 bases from V and 0 bases from J, leaving 7 bases between. The CDR3 runs 14 residues. Germline CDR1 reads LNHDA; CDR2 reads SQIVND (reference sequence). CDR3 loop: CASTPGSGANVLTF. The CDR3 bases are TGTGCCAGTACCCCGGGCTCTGGGGCCAACGTCCTGACTTTC.

The CDR3 nucleotides are TGTGCCAGCAGAAGCCGCCGGGACAGGGGTAATTCACCCCTCCACTTT. Its protein is CASRSRRDRGNSPLHF. This rearrangement joins TRBV2 to TRBJ1-6, with 10 bases identical to TRBD1. CDR3 length equals 16 residues. Germline V gives CDR1 SNHLY, CDR2 FYNNEI. The trim removed 6 bases at V and 6 bases at J, leaving 8 bases unmatched.

V is TRBV30 and J is TRBJ2-7; no firm D call. The CDR3 runs 13 residues. Germline values: CDR1 GTSNPN, CDR2 SVGIG (reference sequence). Trimming removed 7 bases at V and 6 bases at J, with 19 bases between. The CDR3 loop is CASRPAPSGEQYF. DNA for the CDR3: TGTGCCTCCCGCCCGGCCCCCTCGGGCGAGCAGTACTTC.

The chain carries TRBV5-1 and TRBJ2-2; TRBD2 matches 7 bases. CDR3 size: 16 residues. CDR1 SGHRS and CDR2 YFSETQ come from the germline V gene. Trimming cost V 0 bases and J 6 bases; bases outside gene matches: 8. The CDR3 DNA reads as TGCGCCAGCAGCTTGGGCGGGAGAGAGGAAGCCGGGGAGCTGTTTTTT. The encoded protein is CASSLGGREEAGELFF. Full variable domain (outside the CDR3, taken from reference TRBV5-1 and TRBJ2-2): KAGVTQTPRYLIKTRGQQVTLSCSPISGHRSVSWYQQTPGQGLQFLFEYFSETQRNKGNFPGRFSGRQFSNSRSEMNVSTLELGDSALYLCASSLGGREEAGELFFGEGSRLTVL.

This chain uses TRBV4-3 with TRBJ2-2; 7 bases line up with TRBD2. Trimming cost V 4 bases and J 3 bases; bases outside gene matches: 20. Looked up from germline, CDR1 is LGHNA and CDR2 is YSLEER. CDR3 length: 20 amino acids. CDR3 protein: CASSPNPLILASGDTGELFF. CDR3 nucleotides: TGCGCCAGCAGCCCTAATCCCTTAATCCTTGCTAGCGGTGACACCGGGGAGCTGTTTTTT.

The chain employs TRBV19 and TRBJ2-5, with 13 positions matching TRBD2. Germline lookup yields CDR1 LNHDA and CDR2 SQIVND (reference sequence). V was clipped by 10 bases and J by 5 bases; unmatched bases: 13. The CDR3 spans 16 residues. The CDR3 DNA is TGTGCCACCACAACTAGCGGGAGGGCCCTGGGGGAGACCCAGTACTTC. As protein: CATTTSGRALGETQYF.

In this sample, this clone turned up once. The rearrangement joins TRBV28 to TRBJ1-5; possible D gene TRBD1, 5 bases. CDR1 and CDR2 (germline): MDHEN, SYDVKM. The CDR3 has 14 amino acids. Trimming left V 2 bases short and J 6 bases short, with 11 bases between. The CDR3 here is CASSLRGAAQPQHF. The CDR3 DNA follows: TGTGCCAGCAGTTTAAGAGGGGCGGCTCAGCCCCAGCATTTT.

Details on this clone: A much bigger clone sits one base away, suggesting this may be a read error. Other DNA variants within this sample encode the same CDR3. V gene TRBV7-6 combines with J gene TRBJ1-1; no clear D. V shed 0 bases and J shed 1 base, with 3 bases lying between them. Germline values: CDR1 SGHVS, CDR2 FNYEAQ. The CDR3 is 13 residues long. The CDR3 is CASSLARNTEAFF. Written as DNA, the CDR3 is TGTGCCAGCAGCTTAGCCAGGAACACTGAAGCTTTCTTT.

This clone was seen ten or more times. This chain links TRBV6-6 with TRBJ2-7; D gene ambiguous. This CDR3 contains 12 residues. The germline V gene has CDR1 MNHNY and CDR2 SVGAGI (reference sequence). Trimming took off 5 bases at V and 0 bases at J, with 5 bases between the two ends. The CDR3 region has the DNA TGTGCCAGCAGTCCGCACTCCTACGAGCAGTACTTC. This codes for CASSPHSYEQYF.